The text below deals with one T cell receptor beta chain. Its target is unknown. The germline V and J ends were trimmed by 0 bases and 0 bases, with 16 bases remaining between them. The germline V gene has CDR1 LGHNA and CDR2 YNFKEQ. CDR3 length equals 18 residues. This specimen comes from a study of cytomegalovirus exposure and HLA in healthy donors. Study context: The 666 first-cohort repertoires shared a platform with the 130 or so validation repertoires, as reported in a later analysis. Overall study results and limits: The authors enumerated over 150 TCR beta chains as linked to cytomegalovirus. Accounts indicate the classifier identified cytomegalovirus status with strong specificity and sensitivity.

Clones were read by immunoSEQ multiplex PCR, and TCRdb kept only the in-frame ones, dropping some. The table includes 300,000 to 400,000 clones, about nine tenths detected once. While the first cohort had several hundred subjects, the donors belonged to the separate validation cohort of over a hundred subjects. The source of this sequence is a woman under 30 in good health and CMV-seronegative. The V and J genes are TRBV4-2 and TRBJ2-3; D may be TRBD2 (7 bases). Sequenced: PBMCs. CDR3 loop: CASSQDWRGGFSTDTQYF. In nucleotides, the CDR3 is TGTGCCAGCAGCCAAGATTGGAGGGGGGGGTTTAGCACAGATACGCAGTATTTT.